One and the same sample provided the 2 T cell receptor beta chains below, sequenced in a study of blood T cell repertoires in COVID-19. Produced via immunoSEQ multiplex PCR; TCRdb's table is partial and in-frame only. The data hold about 300,000 clones, with approximately 84% observed a single time. The sequencing sample was made of PBMCs or T cells enriched from blood (not recorded which). Receptors were obtained from a young woman who had recovered from COVID-19.

The chain employs TRBV5-1 and TRBJ1-1, with D possibly matching TRBD1 (5 bases). In germline, CDR1 is SGHRS, CDR2 YFSETQ. This CDR3 has 15 amino acids. V gave up 2 bases and J gave up 2 bases, with 13 bases separating them. The CDR3 is CASSLIDRDNTEAFF. The DNA for the CDR3 is TGCGCCAGCAGCTTAATAGACAGAGACAACACTGAAGCTTTCTTT.

V usage is TRBV7-9 and J usage is TRBJ2-2; 7 bases are shared with TRBD2. CDR1 and CDR2 from the germline V gene are SEHNR and FQNEAQ (reference sequence). The CDR3 runs to 15 residues. With 3 bases clipped from V and 2 bases from J, the junction kept 3 bases outside the gene matches. The CDR3: CASSFPSGNTGELFF. The DNA for the CDR3 is TGTGCCAGCAGCTTCCCTAGCGGAAACACCGGGGAGCTGTTTTTT.